This T cell receptor beta chain was sequenced for a study of OX40 agonist ivuxolimab in advanced cancers. On the study more broadly: Partial responses were recorded for three patients, including one with hepatocellular carcinoma and two with cutaneous melanoma.

Germline-derived CDR1 and CDR2 are SGHTA and FQGNSA. Trimming took 4 bases from V and 4 from J; bases not matched to a gene: 17. The CDR3 totals 19 residues. Using immunoSEQ multiplex PCR, the repertoire was profiled, and TCRdb retains in-frame clones only, with some absent. The sample includes about 44,000 clones, roughly 80% of them seen just once. Broader study findings: CD4+ and CD8+ blood T cells expanded clonally by week 6 at 0.1 to 3.0 mg/kg.

About this clone: Its antigen is not known.

The receptor comes from an adult with an advanced solid tumor such as melanoma, head and neck, liver or kidney cancer. This material consisted of CD4+ or CD8+ T cells sorted from blood, taken in a trial of the OX40 agonist ivuxolimab. V usage is TRBV7-2 and J usage is TRBJ2-5, with 11 bases matching TRBD2. This CDR3 reads CASSSPRTGRLAGRETQYF. The CDR3 DNA reads as TGTGCCAGCAGCTCTCCCCGGACAGGGAGACTAGCGGGAAGAGAGACCCAGTACTTC.